This T cell receptor (beta chain) was sequenced during a study of T cell repertoires in cytomegalovirus infection. Whole-study context: Public TCR beta signatures provided an indication of both CMV infection and a matching HLA type. Study conclusions and caveats: Of the TCR beta families, the public ones yielded a cumulative frequency that identified carriers of CMV plus the relevant HLA.

Turning to this clonotype: Its specificity is unknown.

V lost 2 bases, J lost 1 base, and 15 bases lay in between. The CDR3 is 16 amino acids. Germline V gene lookup returns CDR1 SGHRS and CDR2 YFSETQ. TCRdb passed the reads through MiXCR, listing each CDR3 protein once. The sample has around 270,000 distinct CDR3 sequences, 9.1% seen once. Material for sequencing was PBMCs. The V and J genes are TRBV5-1 and TRBJ1-1, with a possible D match to TRBD1 (5 bases). The receptor was derived from a human donor in good health (CMV status not recorded). Some clones in this sample may be carry-over from other donors' samples. The CDR3 nucleotides are TGCGCCAGCAGCTTAATTGGGACGGAAGCGAACACTGAAGCTTTCTTT. Its protein product is CASSLIGTEANTEAFF.